The entry that follows covers one T cell receptor (beta chain) sequence. The sample belongs to a study of blood T cell repertoires in COVID-19. As for the study in general: The United States, Italy and Spain were the sources of the acute and convalescent COVID-19 samples. Sample material is recorded as cDNA or gDNA derived from T cells, B-cell-depleted T cells, or PBMCs.

The CDR3 extends over 14 amino acids. V was pared by 0 bases and J by 7 bases, with 0 bases of the junction left unmatched. Germline CDR1 and CDR2: MGHRA and YSYEKL. Study processing details: Reference gene primer amplification gave nucleated cell count estimates. Produced via immunoSEQ multiplex PCR; TCRdb's table is partial and in-frame only. Clone size and the V and J calls come from that table; the DNA yielded D and trimming. The sample has about 360,000 clones, roughly 86% seen once. This TCR came from a human donor in a cohort sampled during active COVID-19. The specimen sequenced was peripheral blood. The chain uses TRBV4-1 and TRBJ2-2, with 9 bases aligning to TRBD2. CDR3 amino acids: CASSQDSGGGELFF. The CDR3 DNA is TGCGCCAGCAGCCAAGATAGCGGGGGCGGGGAGCTGTTTTTT.